The clone carrying this TCR beta chain is labeled as medium-sized. This entry is derived from a study of OX40 agonist ivuxolimab in advanced cancers. Sequencing used immunoSEQ multiplex PCR; TCRdb keeps in-frame clones, though not all of them. The sample holds around 72,000 clones, more than 75% seen once. Specimen: CD4+ or CD8+ T cells sorted from blood, collected in a trial of the OX40 agonist ivuxolimab. This TCR derives from an adult with an advanced solid tumor such as melanoma, head and neck, liver or kidney cancer.

The CDR3 DNA reads TGTGCCAGCAGGGGTGAGGGACAGTATCAGCCCCAGCATTTT. Translated: CASRGEGQYQPQHF. This sequence joins TRBV6-5 and TRBJ1-5; the match to TRBD1 covers 7 bases. This CDR3 has 14 amino acids. With V trimmed by 6 bases and J by 5 bases, 7 bases remained unmatched. The germline V gene encodes CDR1 MNHEY and CDR2 SVGAGI.